What follows describes a single TCR beta chain. The data were obtained in a study of blood T cell repertoires in COVID-19. Study as a whole: Nucleic acid was either cDNA or gDNA, and it came from T cells, B-cell-depleted T cells, or PBMCs.

V lost 0 bases to trimming and J lost 10 bases; unmatched junction nucleotides: 3. There are 13 residues in the CDR3. Original data processing: Using reference gene primer amplification, nucleated cell counts were estimated. Using immunoSEQ multiplex PCR, the repertoire was profiled, and TCRdb retains in-frame clones only, with some absent. D and trimming come from the DNA, and the V and J calls and clone size come from that table. The repertoire consists of roughly 280,000 clones, with 83% occurring once and the leading ten covering about 5%. The receptor was isolated from a man aged 55-75 years who had recovered from COVID-19. The sample comprised peripheral blood. The chain recombines TRBV12-3 or TRBV12-4 with TRBJ2-1, with TRBD2 matching 7 bases. CDR3 coding DNA: TGTGCCAGCAGTTTAGCCTGGGGAGGGGAGCAGTTCTTC. Protein sequence: CASSLAWGGEQFF.